The following is a TCR beta chain sequence with its context. The CDR3 contains 12 residues. J gave up 15 bases and V 1 base, and 6 bases lay outside the gene matches. One Seattle source followed patients from active infection through their disease course. The sample originates from a study of blood T cell repertoires in COVID-19. Overall study: PBMCs, B-cell-depleted T cells, or T cells were the source of the cDNA or gDNA that made up the material.

In the original processing: Scientists estimated how many nucleated cells there were by amplifying reference gene primers. The assay was immunoSEQ multiplex PCR, and TCRdb's table has in-frame clones only and misses some. That table gives V, J and clone size, and the DNA gave D and trimming. The repertoire holds 200,000 to 250,000 clones, with nearly 95% as singletons. The sequenced sample was peripheral blood. The chain carries TRBV12-3 or TRBV12-4 and TRBJ2-1; 7 nucleotides line up with TRBD2. This clonotype was sampled from a man aged 25-40 years with COVID-19, enrolled during active disease. CDR3 in amino acids: CASSLGGSGPFF. CDR3 in DNA: TGTGCCAGCAGTTTAGGTGGTAGCGGGCCGTTCTTC.